The present TCR beta chain was sequenced within a study of CD8+ T cells in alopecia areata. Study-level results: Resident alphabeta T-cell populations of normal skin are likewise subject to sequencing in scalp samples. Against the mouse data, patients shared TCRs less clearly, possibly for HLA reasons.

Germline V gene data show CDR1 as SQVTM and CDR2 as ANQGSEA. This CDR3 is 11 amino acids long. V was pared by 4 bases and J by 6 bases, with 2 bases of the junction left unmatched. Isolation of CD4+ and CD8+ T cells from PBMCs was achieved by sorting. Following extraction, RNA underwent reverse transcription to cDNA, which served as the sequencing template. Assay used: immunoSEQ multiplex PCR; TCRdb lists only in-frame clones, some missing. The table records about 140,000 clones, more than 55% of them present only once. As concerns this clone: As yet, its antigen is unknown. At the DNA level, this CDR3 is encoded by other sequences in the same sample as well.

The TCR was taken from a human donor in good health. The sample comprised CD8+ T cells sorted from blood. V usage is TRBV29-1 and J usage is TRBJ1-2, with 7 bases identical to TRBD1. The DNA for the CDR3 is TGCAGCGTTGTCGACAGGGATGGCTACACCTTC. This translates into CSVVDRDGYTF. Looking up the rest from reference TRBV29-1 and TRBJ1-2 gives the full variable domain: SAVISQKPSRDICQRGTSLTIQCQVDSQVTMMFWYRQQPGQSLTLIATANQGSEATYESGFVIDKFPISRPNLTFSTLTVSNMSPEDSSIYLCSVVDRDGYTFGSGTRLTVV.